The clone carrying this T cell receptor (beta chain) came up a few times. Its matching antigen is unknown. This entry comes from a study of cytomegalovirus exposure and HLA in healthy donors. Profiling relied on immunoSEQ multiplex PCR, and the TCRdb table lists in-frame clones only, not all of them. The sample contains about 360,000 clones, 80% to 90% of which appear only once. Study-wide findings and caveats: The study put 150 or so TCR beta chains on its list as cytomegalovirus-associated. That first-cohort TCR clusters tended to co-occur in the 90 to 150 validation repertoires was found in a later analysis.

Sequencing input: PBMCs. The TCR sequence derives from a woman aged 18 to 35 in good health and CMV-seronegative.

The CDR3 sequence: CASRNRVNYEQYF. The CDR3 nucleotides read TGTGCCAGCAGAAACAGGGTGAACTACGAGCAGTACTTC. V is TRBV5-6 and J is TRBJ2-7; D perhaps matches TRBD1 (6 bases). The germline CDR1 and CDR2 sequences are SGHDT and YYEEEE. Trimming pared 5 bases from V and 3 bases from J, leaving 12 bases between. The CDR3 loop spans 13 amino acids. Full variable domain (rest looked up from reference TRBV5-6 and TRBJ2-7): DAGVTQSPTHLIKTRGQQVTLRCSPKSGHDTVSWYQQALGQGPQFIFQYYEEEERQRGNFPDRFSGHQFPNYSSELNVNALLLGDSALYLCASRNRVNYEQYFGPGTRLTVT.